These T cell receptor beta chains were read from a single sample in a study of T cells in Graves' hyperthyroidism and ophthalmopathy. TCRdb processed the multiplex PCR reads anew with MiXCR; each CDR3 protein has one entry. Of 300,000 or so distinct CDR3 sequences listed, roughly a fifth are singletons. Sequencing was performed on blood. The receptors stem from a woman aged 50 to 60 with Graves' hyperthyroidism. The CDR3 runs from the conserved cysteine through the conserved F or W. The order of the fields is clone size, D gene, V gene, J gene, CDR3 DNA, CDR3 protein. A D gene is named only where the DNA matches it firmly. A row's size may be missing; if present it is once, few, many or a size class.

many	TRBD2	TRBV7-2	TRBJ2-3	TGTGCCAGCAGCTCCGGGCGGGGGACTAGCGGGTCGTTTCCCTTTACGCAGTATTTT	CASSSGRGTSGSFPFTQYF
few	.	TRBV10-3	TRBJ2-7	TGTGCCATCAGAACGGGACACTCCTACGAGCAGTACTTC	CAIRTGHSYEQYF
many	.	TRBV11-2	TRBJ1-2	TGTGCCAGCAGCTTAGCACACCACCGTAACTATGGCTACACCTTC	CASSLAHHRNYGYTF
.	.	TRBV9	TRBJ2-5	TGTGCCAGCAGCGTAGGGGTAGCGGCTGAGACCCAGTACTTC	CASSVGVAAETQYF
.	.	TRBV29-1	TRBJ2-7	TGCAGCGTTTCCCAAACTTACGAGCAGTACTTC	CSVSQTYEQYF
few	.	TRBV5-6	TRBJ2-2	TGTGCCAGCAGCTTGGTCCTTAGCGCCGGGGAGCTGTTTTTT	CASSLVLSAGELFF
.	.	TRBV12-3/TRBV12-4	TRBJ1-5	TGTGCCAGCAGCATGGGAGTTCATAGCAATCAGCCCCAGCATTTT	CASSMGVHSNQPQHF
.	TRBD2	TRBV27	TRBJ2-3	TGTGCCAGCAGTTCCCCTTCCGGGAGGGTGGGCGATACGCAGTATTTT	CASSSPSGRVGDTQYF
many	.	TRBV5-5	TRBJ2-1	TGTGCCAGCAGCGAGGAAGGGGGGCCGGACTACAATGAGCAGTTCTTC	CASSEEGGPDYNEQFF
many	.	TRBV2	TRBJ1-2	TGTGCCAGCAGGACAGCCTATGGCTACACCTTC	CASRTAYGYTF
.	TRBD1	TRBV15	TRBJ1-5	TGTGCCACCAGCAGAGAGGGACAGCACAATCAGCCCCAGCATTTT	CATSREGQHNQPQHF
many	TRBD2	TRBV3-1	TRBJ2-1	TGTGCCAGCAGCCCCAGTCCCGGGACTAGCGGGAGTTCCTACAATGAGCAGTTCTTC	CASSPSPGTSGSSYNEQFF
few	.	TRBV13	TRBJ2-1	TGTGCCAGCAGCTTTGGGCTAGCGCCCTACAATGAGCAGTTCTTC	CASSFGLAPYNEQFF
.	.	TRBV20-1	TRBJ2-1	TGCAGTGCTAGGGACAGCAGATACAATGAGCAGTTCTTC	CSARDSRYNEQFF
few	.	TRBV4-1	TRBJ2-7	TGCGCCAGCAGCCAAGAGATCTCCTACGAGCAGTACTTC	CASSQEISYEQYF
many	.	TRBV7-2	TRBJ2-3	TGTGCCAGCAGCCCCGGACTCTCGGGAGATACGCAGTATTTT	CASSPGLSGDTQYF
few	.	TRBV14	TRBJ2-2	TGTGCCAGCAGCCAGAGGGCCACCGGGGAGCTGTTTTTT	CASSQRATGELFF
.	.	TRBV25-1	TRBJ2-5	TGTGCCAGCAGTGAACTGGGACGGATAGAAGAGACCCAGTACTTC	CASSELGRIEETQYF
many	TRBD1	TRBV20-1	TRBJ2-2	TGCAGGGCCACCACCGGACAGGGGACCGGGGAGCTGTTTTTT	CRATTGQGTGELFF
many	.	TRBV5-1	TRBJ2-7	TGCGCCAGCAGCTTTGGAGGCCACGAGCAGTACTTC	CASSFGGHEQYF
many	TRBD1	TRBV27	TRBJ1-2	TGTGCCAGCAGTTTAGCGGGGACAGCTCCTAACTATGGCTACACCTTC	CASSLAGTAPNYGYTF
.	TRBD1	TRBV5-4	TRBJ2-2	TGTGCCAGCAGCCTCGCTCGTGACAGGGGGCGGGTTGGGGAGCTGTTTTTT	CASSLARDRGRVGELFF
.	.	TRBV18	TRBJ2-7	TGTGCCAGCTCACCTAGCCTCGGCGGAGTTCAAGGGCAGTACTTC	CASSPSLGGVQGQYF
many	.	TRBV28	TRBJ1-1	TGTGCCAGCATAAAACCGGGCGGGACTGAAGCTTTCTTT	CASIKPGGTEAFF